This is a list of T cell receptor beta chains from one sample in a study of response to subunit inactivated influenza vaccine. TCRdb called the RT-PCR reads again in MiXCR, with one record for every CDR3 protein. This sample has more than 550,000 distinct CDR3 sequences, with 10% to 15% found just once. The sequenced sample was PBMCs from blood, obtained on the day of vaccination. The receptor set was obtained from a man in his forties or fifties who received an inactivated influenza vaccine. The CDR3 runs from the conserved cysteine through the conserved F or W. For some rows the clone size is stated as once, few or many, or as a class when expanded; others skip it.

TRBJ2-3	TRBV20-1	few	CSANRGNRDTQYF
TRBJ1-2	TRBV12-3/TRBV12-4	few	CASSGQDLSGYTF
TRBJ1-1	TRBV19	NA	CASSQRGRPRGYDTEAFF
TRBJ2-1	TRBV19	NA	CASSAGTGGYEQFF
TRBJ2-2	TRBV19	NA	CASRPLGSGELFF
TRBJ2-7	TRBV18	few	CASSPPGAGLPYEQYF
TRBJ1-5	TRBV14	few	CASSQVGYSNQPQHF
TRBJ1-1	TRBV29-1	many	CSVAVGENAEAFF
TRBJ1-5	TRBV10-3	few	CAIREEGVGYQPQHF
TRBJ2-1	TRBV24-1	NA	CATSVRGLAGRGNEQFF
TRBJ2-1	TRBV6-1	NA	CASSPLRDRVYNEQFF
TRBJ2-7	TRBV5-1	NA	CASSIGQASYEQYF
TRBJ2-1	TRBV28	NA	CASMAGRGSSYNEQFF
TRBJ1-2	TRBV29-1	few	CSGTDQGGYTF
TRBJ1-1	TRBV6-1	NA	CASSQGALGTEAFF
TRBJ2-3	TRBV20-1	few	CSARGTGLAGGPIQWFTQYF
TRBJ2-7	TRBV29-1	NA	CSVDGLAGESSYEQYF
TRBJ1-4	TRBV20-1	NA	CSASNQGSTNEKLFF
TRBJ2-7	TRBV15	NA	CATSRMGSTYF
TRBJ1-2	TRBV7-8	NA	CASSLFVLGPDYGYTF
TRBJ2-5	TRBV20-1	few	CSASDWQATYQETQYF
TRBJ2-7	TRBV20-1	NA	CSARDAGGGYEQYF
TRBJ2-4	TRBV28	few	CASSRGGTKNIQYF
TRBJ2-3	TRBV5-1	few	CASSLAGLASGSQGMRNTQYF
TRBJ2-5	TRBV12-5	NA	CASGPGTAQETQYF
TRBJ2-3	TRBV4-1	few	CASSQQRNRYTDTQYF
TRBJ2-1	TRBV5-1	few	CASSFRLAGGPLVVPEQFF
TRBJ2-5	TRBV4-1	few	CASSQPTGETQYF
TRBJ1-4	TRBV11-2	NA	CTSSVGTKKNEKLFF
TRBJ1-4	TRBV4-2	NA	CASSQLVLQKYQEEKLFF
TRBJ1-6	TRBV2	NA	CASNWDGGGNSPLHF
TRBJ1-6	TRBV5-5	few	CASSSRSRQGARPLHF
TRBJ1-6	TRBV4-3	NA	CASSQDITGRGTSPLHF
TRBJ2-6	TRBV14	few	CASRRTGGYGANVLTF
TRBJ2-2	TRBV20-1	NA	CSADRQGNTGELFF
TRBJ2-1	TRBV20-1	many	CSARGLAGNEQFF
TRBJ2-7	TRBV4-2	NA	CASSRTQGVDEQYF
TRBJ2-1	TRBV29-1	NA	CSVSSSTDMNEQFF
TRBJ2-6	TRBV5-1	many	CASSLMTSGANVLTF
TRBJ2-3	TRBV29-1	many	CSVEVGERSTDTQYF
TRBJ2-1	TRBV5-6	few	CASTRGRVTRGDEQFF
TRBJ2-3	TRBV9	few	CASSVGLAIRADTQYF
TRBJ2-1	TRBV6-5	NA	CASSLMGRGYNEQFF
TRBJ2-2	TRBV29-1	few	CSATMGSGGELFF
TRBJ2-1	TRBV9	few	CASSSGLAQGYNEQFF
TRBJ2-7	TRBV28	NA	CASSFNGISYEQYF
TRBJ2-5	TRBV29-1	NA	CSVDSDGGRMETQYF
TRBJ2-1	TRBV20-1	few	CSARDFAGRSYNEQFF
TRBJ2-3	TRBV5-1	few	CASSLNRRDSTDTQYF
TRBJ2-5	TRBV28	NA	CASSSKGQGAWETQYF
TRBJ2-7	TRBV7-9	NA	CASRTESYEQYF
TRBJ1-1	TRBV11-3	few	CASSLTSGTEAFF
TRBJ1-6	TRBV12-3/TRBV12-4	few	CASSLDRPLGSPLHF
TRBJ2-7	TRBV5-5	NA	CASSLSTVYEQYF